This is a list of T cell receptor beta chains from one sample in a study of OX40 agonist ivuxolimab in advanced cancers. Clones were read by immunoSEQ multiplex PCR, and TCRdb kept only the in-frame ones, dropping some. The repertoire consists of tens of thousands of clones, with approximately 89% occurring once and the leading ten covering around 0.38%. The material was CD4+ or CD8+ T cells sorted from blood, obtained in a trial of the OX40 agonist ivuxolimab. These receptors were taken from an adult with an advanced solid tumor such as melanoma, head and neck, liver or kidney cancer. CDR3s include the opening cysteine and the closing phenylalanine or tryptophan. The D gene is left open where the match is weak. Size values are once, few and many counts, or a class for expanded clones, and some rows have none.

V	J	D	size	CDR3	DNA
TRBV10-3	TRBJ2-7	TRBD1	NA	CAISRDRGTGYEQYF	TGTGCCATCAGTCGGGACAGGGGTACGGGCTACGAGCAGTACTTC
TRBV19	TRBJ1-3	NA	once	CATTSTPILEVSGNTIYF	TGTGCCACGACCTCAACACCCATTCTGGAGGTCTCTGGAAACACCATATATTTT
TRBV5-5	TRBJ2-1	TRBD2	few	CASSLKREPAYNEQFF	TGTGCCAGCAGCTTGAAGCGGGAGCCCGCTTACAATGAGCAGTTCTTC
TRBV5-4	TRBJ2-7	TRBD2	NA	CASSAAVAGGSSYEQYF	TGTGCCAGCAGCGCTGCGGTGGCGGGAGGTAGCTCCTACGAGCAGTACTTC
TRBV11-2	TRBJ2-3	NA	NA	CASSRQVQNTDTQYF	TGTGCCAGCAGCCGACAGGTTCAAAACACAGATACGCAGTATTTT
TRBV12-5	TRBJ1-1	NA	NA	CASGLPPLQGANHEAFF	TGTGCTAGTGGTTTGCCTCCCCTACAGGGTGCAAATCATGAAGCTTTCTTT
TRBV6-5	TRBJ2-1	TRBD2	NA	CASSYSGGGRALEQFF	TGTGCCAGCAGTTACTCGGGGGGCGGGAGGGCACTTGAGCAGTTCTTC
TRBV4-1	TRBJ2-1	TRBD2	NA	CASSPASGSINYNEQFF	TGCGCCAGCAGCCCAGCTAGCGGGAGTATAAACTACAATGAGCAGTTCTTC
TRBV19	TRBJ2-2	NA	NA	CASSTGTVNTGELFF	TGTGCCAGTAGTACGGGGACGGTGAACACCGGGGAGCTGTTTTTT
TRBV19	TRBJ2-5	TRBD1	NA	CASSPGQGIKTQYF	TGTGCCAGTAGTCCCGGACAGGGGATAAAGACCCAGTACTTC
TRBV9	TRBJ1-4	NA	NA	CASSAQDGTNEKLFF	TGTGCCAGCAGCGCCCAGGACGGAACTAATGAAAAACTGTTTTTT
TRBV6-5	TRBJ1-3	NA	NA	CASSPREGGNTIYF	TGTGCCAGCAGTCCTCGGGAAGGTGGAAACACCATATATTTT
TRBV7-6	TRBJ2-2	TRBD2	NA	CASSPSRGRGAGELFF	TGTGCCAGCAGCCCCTCGCGCGGGAGAGGGGCCGGGGAGCTGTTTTTT
TRBV19	TRBJ1-1	NA	NA	CASSGQTNTEAFF	TGTGCCAGTAGTGGACAGACGAACACTGAAGCTTTCTTT
TRBV10-3	TRBJ2-1	TRBD1	NA	CAIGLNDRADEQFF	TGTGCCATCGGACTCAATGACAGGGCTGACGAGCAGTTCTTC
TRBV5-4	TRBJ2-5	NA	NA	CASSLGTGQETQYF	TGTGCCAGCAGCTTAGGGACGGGGCAAGAGACCCAGTACTTC
TRBV5-5	TRBJ2-7	NA	NA	CASSPGLINYEQYF	TGTGCCAGCAGCCCGGGACTGATTAACTACGAGCAGTACTTC
TRBV18	TRBJ2-3	NA	NA	CASSPSGGTDTQYF	TGTGCCAGCTCACCTAGCGGTGGCACAGATACGCAGTATTTT
TRBV6-1	TRBJ2-3	TRBD1	NA	CASSGRRTGSADTQYF	TGTGCCAGCAGTGGGCGCCGGACAGGGAGCGCAGATACGCAGTATTTT
TRBV18	TRBJ2-5	TRBD2	NA	CASSPTGGPTYQETQYF	TGTGCCAGCTCACCGACGGGGGGGCCTACGTACCAAGAGACCCAGTACTTC
TRBV28	TRBJ1-1	NA	NA	CASSLSVTDEAFF	TGTGCCAGCAGTTTATCCGTGACGGATGAAGCTTTCTTT
TRBV27	TRBJ2-4	NA	NA	CASSPGPAVNIQYF	TGTGCCAGCAGTCCTGGGCCCGCAGTTAACATTCAGTACTTC
TRBV6-4	TRBJ2-7	NA	NA	CASRGLTYEQYF	TGTGCCAGCAGGGGCCTAACCTACGAGCAGTACTTC
TRBV19	TRBJ2-1	NA	NA	CASQDRHEQFF	TGTGCCAGTCAAGACAGGCATGAGCAGTTCTTC
TRBV9	TRBJ1-2	TRBD1	NA	CASSGGQDYGYTF	TGTGCCAGCAGCGGAGGACAGGACTATGGCTACACCTTC
TRBV2	TRBJ1-5	TRBD1	NA	CASTGTGGIPQHF	TGTGCCAGCACCGGGACAGGAGGTATTCCCCAGCATTTT
TRBV15	TRBJ2-1	TRBD2	NA	CATSRDTGGSGQFF	TGTGCCACCAGCAGAGATACGGGGGGGTCGGGACAGTTCTTC
TRBV9	TRBJ2-3	NA	NA	CASSVAVLNTDTQYF	TGTGCCAGCAGCGTAGCTGTACTAAACACAGATACGCAGTATTTT
TRBV5-1	TRBJ1-3	NA	NA	CASSPLEVFSGNTIYF	TGCGCCAGCAGTCCTCTTGAGGTTTTCTCTGGAAACACCATATATTTT
TRBV10-1	TRBJ2-7	NA	NA	CASSIQASGSYEQYF	TGCGCCAGCAGTATCCAAGCGTCAGGCTCCTACGAGCAGTACTTC
TRBV6-5	TRBJ2-1	NA	NA	CASSYSDSYNEQFF	TGTGCCAGCAGTTACTCGGACAGTTACAATGAGCAGTTCTTC
TRBV7-2	TRBJ2-2	TRBD2	NA	CASSLRHRALAGTGELFF	TGTGCCAGCAGCTTAAGACACCGGGCGCTAGCGGGCACCGGGGAGCTGTTTTTT
TRBV9	TRBJ1-1	NA	NA	CASSVASRTTEAFF	TGTGCCAGCAGCGTAGCTTCCAGGACGACTGAAGCTTTCTTT
TRBV6-5	TRBJ1-6	TRBD1	once	CASSLGTGRSPLHF	TGTGCCAGCAGCCTCGGGACAGGGAGATCACCCCTCCACTTT
TRBV5-1	TRBJ2-3	TRBD1	NA	CASSLAGTGEDNF	TGCGCCAGCAGCTTGGCCGGGACAGGGGAGGACAACTTT
TRBV19	TRBJ2-7	NA	NA	CASSLIPTGFSYEQYF	TGTGCCAGTAGTTTAATACCGACAGGCTTCTCCTACGAGCAGTACTTC
TRBV10-3	TRBJ2-5	TRBD2	NA	CAISEDQGLAEQETQYF	TGTGCCATCAGTGAGGACCAGGGACTAGCGGAACAAGAGACCCAGTACTTC
TRBV19	TRBJ2-5	NA	NA	CASSIGVRETQYF	TGTGCCAGTAGTATAGGTGTCCGGGAGACCCAGTACTTC
TRBV28	TRBJ1-4	TRBD1	NA	CASSAGTGGLEKLFF	TGTGCCAGCAGTGCCGGGACAGGGGGCCTTGAAAAACTGTTTTTT
TRBV14	TRBJ2-2	NA	NA	CASSQAGVATGELFF	TGTGCCAGCAGCCAAGCGGGAGTAGCCACCGGGGAGCTGTTTTTT
TRBV7-2	TRBJ2-7	TRBD2	NA	CASSLGWGGSYEQYF	TGTGCCAGCAGCTTAGGGTGGGGGGGAAGCTACGAGCAGTACTTC
TRBV10-3	TRBJ1-4	TRBD1	once	CAISESTGGWEKLFF	TGTGCCATCAGTGAGTCGACAGGGGGATGGGAAAAACTGTTTTTT
TRBV7-8	TRBJ1-5	NA	NA	CASSSQQGGQPQHF	TGTGCCAGCAGCTCCCAACAGGGCGGTCAGCCCCAGCATTTT
TRBV7-2	TRBJ2-2	TRBD2	NA	CASSLLAGFAGELFF	TGTGCCAGCAGCTTACTAGCGGGATTCGCCGGGGAGCTGTTTTTT
TRBV6-4	TRBJ1-2	TRBD1	once	CASRDPGTGTGYTF	TGTGCCAGCAGAGATCCCGGGACAGGGACTGGCTACACCTTC
TRBV29-1	TRBJ1-2	NA	NA	CSVDDRIYGYTF	TGCAGCGTAGATGACAGGATCTATGGCTACACCTTC
TRBV5-4	TRBJ2-3	NA	NA	CASSSTSTDTQYF	TGTGCCAGCAGCTCGACTAGCACAGATACGCAGTATTTT
TRBV11-2	TRBJ2-7	NA	NA	CASSLDLVGRTSYEQYF	TGTGCCAGCAGCTTAGATCTTGTCGGGAGAACCTCCTACGAGCAGTACTTC
TRBV19	TRBJ2-3	NA	once	CASSPGLTASTDTQYF	TGTGCCAGTAGTCCCGGACTAACAGCTAGCACAGATACGCAGTATTTT
TRBV7-2	TRBJ2-5	NA	NA	CASSLNSPRQETQYF	TGTGCCAGCAGCCTCAATTCCCCCCGCCAAGAGACCCAGTACTTC
TRBV6-6	TRBJ2-1	TRBD2	NA	CASGLTQLANEQFF	TGTGCCAGCGGATTGACTCAACTAGCGAATGAGCAGTTCTTC
TRBV20-1	TRBJ2-2	TRBD2	NA	CSASRGEELFF	TGCAGTGCCAGCCGGGGGGAGGAGCTGTTTTTT
TRBV15	TRBJ2-5	TRBD2	NA	CATSRHSGRALWETQYF	TGTGCCACCAGCAGACATAGCGGGAGGGCGTTATGGGAGACCCAGTACTTC
TRBV7-9	TRBJ2-7	NA	NA	CASSQAWQGAPGEQYF	TGTGCCAGCAGCCAGGCTTGGCAGGGAGCTCCTGGCGAGCAGTACTTC